This T cell receptor beta chain originates from a study of graft-versus-host responses after intestinal transplantation. Study information: Multivisceral, liver-intestinal, or isolated intestinal transplants were received by the recipients. Study-wide findings and caveats: Some patients had graft-donor T cell macrochimerism. In their allografts, the ratios of graft-versus-host to host-versus-graft T cell clones were high.

This clone occurred a few times. The V segment lost 1 base and the J segment 3 bases; nucleotides outside the gene matches: 3. The CDR3 totals 16 residues. Germline lookup yields CDR1 LGHNT and CDR2 FRNRAP. Sequencing was performed with immunoSEQ multiplex PCR; in TCRdb, only in-frame clones are kept and a portion is missing. The sample includes around 25,000 clones, just under 40% of them seen just once. The sample consisted of alloreactive CD4+ T cells from a mixed lymphocyte reaction culture, taken before intestinal transplant. As to subset: CFSE-low proliferating T cells sorted from roughly six-day pre-transplant mixed lymphocyte reaction (GvH or HvG direction). J is TRBJ2-3 and V is TRBV12-5, with 11 bases aligning to TRBD2. The source is a human patient who received an intestinal transplant. Here the CDR3 DNA reads TGTGCTAGTGGTTTGGCACTAGCGGGAGTTACAGATACGCAGTATTTT. It yields the protein CASGLALAGVTDTQYF.